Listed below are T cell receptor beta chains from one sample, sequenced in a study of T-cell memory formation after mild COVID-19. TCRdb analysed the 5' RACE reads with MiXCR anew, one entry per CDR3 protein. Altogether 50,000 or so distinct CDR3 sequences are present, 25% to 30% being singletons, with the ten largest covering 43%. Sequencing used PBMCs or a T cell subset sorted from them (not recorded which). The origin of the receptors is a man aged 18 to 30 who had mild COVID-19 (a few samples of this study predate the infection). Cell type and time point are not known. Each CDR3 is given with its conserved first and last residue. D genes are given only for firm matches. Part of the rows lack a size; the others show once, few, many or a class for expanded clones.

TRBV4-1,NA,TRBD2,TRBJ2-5,CASSQDLGAGGFGETQYF,TGCGCCAGCAGCCAAGATCTAGGAGCGGGGGGTTTCGGTGAGACCCAGTACTTC
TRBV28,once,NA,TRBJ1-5,CASSFSQPQHF,TGTGCCAGCAGTTTTAGTCAGCCCCAGCATTTT
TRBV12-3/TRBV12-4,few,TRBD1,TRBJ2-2,CATSRDRYTGELFF,TGTGCCACGTCCCGGGACAGGTACACCGGGGAGCTGTTTTTT
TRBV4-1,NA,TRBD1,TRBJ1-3,CASSQGPGGMRSGNTIYF,TGCGCCAGCAGCCAAGGCCCAGGGGGGATGAGGTCTGGAAACACCATATATTTT
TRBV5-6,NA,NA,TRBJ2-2,CASGETNTGELFF,TGTGCCAGCGGGGAAACGAACACCGGGGAGCTGTTTTTT
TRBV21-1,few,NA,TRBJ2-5,CASNRTGPSGQETQYF,TGTGCCAGCAATAGGACAGGCCCGTCGGGTCAAGAGACCCAGTACTTC
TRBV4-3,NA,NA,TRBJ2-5,CASSQEALGILQETQYF,TGCGCCAGCAGCCAAGAGGCACTAGGCATACTTCAAGAGACCCAGTACTTC
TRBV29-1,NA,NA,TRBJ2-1,CSVGGIAGYNEQFF,TGCAGCGTGGGGGGAATTGCAGGGTACAATGAGCAGTTCTTC
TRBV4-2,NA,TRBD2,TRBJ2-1,CASSQGVRGGLGYNEQFF,TGTGCCAGCAGCCAAGGGGTACGTGGGGGACTAGGGTACAATGAGCAGTTCTTC
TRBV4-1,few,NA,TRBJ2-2,CASRAGANTGELFF,TGCGCCAGCAGAGCTGGGGCGAACACCGGGGAGCTGTTTTTT
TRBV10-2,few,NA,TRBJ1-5,CASSSPGQPQHF,TGCGCCAGCAGTTCTCCTGGGCAGCCCCAGCATTTT
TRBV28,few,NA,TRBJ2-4,CASSLRQGLIQYF,TGTGCCAGCAGTCTTCGACAGGGACTGATTCAGTACTTC
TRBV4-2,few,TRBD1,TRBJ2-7,CASSQDRGYRGEQYF,TGTGCCAGCAGCCAAGATAGAGGGTACAGGGGTGAGCAGTACTTC
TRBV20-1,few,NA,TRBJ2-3,CSARRDGGLVDTQYF,TGCAGTGCTAGACGGGACGGGGGATTAGTGGATACGCAGTATTTT
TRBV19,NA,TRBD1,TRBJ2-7,CASSIGTGPYEQYF,TGTGCCAGTAGTATCGGGACAGGTCCCTACGAGCAGTACTTC
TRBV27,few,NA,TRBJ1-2,CASSLKGRAYGYTF,TGTGCCAGCAGTTTAAAGGGAAGGGCCTATGGCTACACCTTC
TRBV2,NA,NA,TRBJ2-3,CASSAGPTDTQYF,TGTGCCAGCAGTGCGGGACCCACAGATACGCAGTATTTT
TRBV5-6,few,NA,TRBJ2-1,CASSLGTANRPFF,TGTGCCAGCAGCTTGGGGACGGCAAATAGGCCGTTCTTC
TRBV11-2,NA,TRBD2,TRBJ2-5,CASSPGTSFETQYF,TGTGCCAGCAGCCCGGGGACTAGTTTCGAGACCCAGTACTTC
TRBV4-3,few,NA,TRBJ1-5,CASSQDNKRQPQHF,TGCGCCAGCAGCCAAGATAACAAGCGTCAGCCCCAGCATTTT
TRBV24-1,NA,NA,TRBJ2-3,CATSDPVSRTDTQYF,TGTGCCACCAGTGACCCCGTTTCGCGGACAGATACGCAGTATTTT
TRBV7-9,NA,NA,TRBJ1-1,CASSLVVTEAFF,TGTGCCAGCAGCTTAGTGGTCACTGAAGCTTTCTTT
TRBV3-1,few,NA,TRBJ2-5,CASAGIGETQYF,TGTGCCAGCGCAGGAATAGGGGAGACCCAGTACTTC
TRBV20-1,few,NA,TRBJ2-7,CSARGAGRKDEQYF,TGCAGTGCCAGAGGGGCGGGGAGGAAAGACGAGCAGTACTTC
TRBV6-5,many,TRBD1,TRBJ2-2,CASSRDRGTNTGELFF,TGTGCCAGCAGTCGCGACAGGGGGACGAACACCGGGGAGCTGTTTTTT
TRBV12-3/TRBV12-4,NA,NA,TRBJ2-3,CASSLEAYTQYF,TGTGCCAGCAGTTTAGAAGCCTATACGCAGTATTTT
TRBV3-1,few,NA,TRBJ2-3,CASSPGLAVGDTQYF,TGTGCCAGCAGCCCGGGACTCGCTGTGGGAGATACGCAGTATTTT
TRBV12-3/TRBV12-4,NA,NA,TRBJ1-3,CASSLVQGIYF,TGTGCCAGCAGTTTAGTCCAGGGCATATATTTT
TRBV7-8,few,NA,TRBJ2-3,CASSHTVTSTDTQYF,TGTGCCAGCAGTCATACAGTAACCAGCACAGATACGCAGTATTTT
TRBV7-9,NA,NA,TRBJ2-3,CASSLVRGHTDTQYF,TGTGCCAGCAGCTTAGTACGGGGACACACAGATACGCAGTATTTT
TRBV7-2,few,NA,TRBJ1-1,CASSLGGMGNTEAFF,TGTGCCAGCAGCTTAGGGGGTATGGGTAACACTGAAGCTTTCTTT
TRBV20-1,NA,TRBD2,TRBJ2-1,CSTRPGGNEQFF,TGCAGTACCCGTCCGGGGGGGAATGAGCAGTTCTTC
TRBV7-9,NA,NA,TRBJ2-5,CASSLEGWKTQYF,TGTGCCAGCAGCTTGGAGGGCTGGAAGACCCAGTACTTC
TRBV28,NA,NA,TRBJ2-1,CASSNTLGVKQFF,TGTGCCAGCAGCAACACCCTCGGAGTCAAGCAGTTCTTC
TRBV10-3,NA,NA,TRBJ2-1,CAISDLAGIEQFF,TGTGCCATCAGTGACTTGGCGGGGATTGAGCAGTTCTTC
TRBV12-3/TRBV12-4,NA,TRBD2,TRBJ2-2,CASSLFGGAFTGELFF,TGTGCCAGCAGTTTGTTCGGGGGGGCCTTTACCGGGGAGCTGTTTTTT
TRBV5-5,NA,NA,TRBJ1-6,CASSLYGSSYNSPLHF,TGTGCCAGCAGCTTGTACGGGAGCTCCTATAATTCACCCCTCCACTTT
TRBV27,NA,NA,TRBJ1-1,CASSLGGTYTEAFF,TGTGCCAGCAGTTTGGGGGGCACGTACACTGAAGCTTTCTTT
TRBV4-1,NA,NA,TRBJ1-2,CASSHAIRDQKGGGYTF,TGCGCCAGCAGCCACGCGATCCGGGACCAGAAGGGAGGAGGCTACACCTTC
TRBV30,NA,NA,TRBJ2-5,CAWSPGETQYF,TGTGCCTGGAGTCCCGGAGAGACCCAGTACTTC
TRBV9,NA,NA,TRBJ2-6,CASSVTGGPSGANVLTF,TGTGCCAGCAGCGTAACCGGGGGGCCCTCTGGGGCCAACGTCCTGACTTTC
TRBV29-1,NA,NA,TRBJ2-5,CSVDDFLRSQYF,TGCAGCGTTGACGACTTCCTGAGGTCCCAGTACTTC
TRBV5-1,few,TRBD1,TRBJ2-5,CASFPRTGGAGETQYF,TGCGCCAGCTTTCCAAGGACAGGGGGCGCGGGAGAGACCCAGTACTTC
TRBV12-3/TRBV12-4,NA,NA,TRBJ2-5,CASGTPWVEETQYF,TGTGCCAGCGGCACACCCTGGGTGGAAGAGACCCAGTACTTC
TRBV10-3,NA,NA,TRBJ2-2,CAILPDRNTGELFF,TGTGCCATCTTACCGGACAGGAACACCGGGGAGCTGTTTTTT
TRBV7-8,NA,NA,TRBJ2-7,CASSLVVYEQYF,TGTGCCAGCAGCTTAGTCGTCTACGAGCAGTACTTC
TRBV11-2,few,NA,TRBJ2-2,CASSANTGIGELFF,TGTGCCAGCAGCGCCAACACCGGTATCGGGGAGCTGTTTTTT
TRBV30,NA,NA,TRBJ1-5,CAWSASHYRVGQPQHF,TGTGCCTGGAGTGCTTCCCACTACAGGGTCGGGCAGCCCCAGCATTTT
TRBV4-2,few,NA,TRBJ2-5,CASSQSMGGVQETQYF,TGTGCCAGCAGCCAAAGTATGGGCGGGGTTCAAGAGACCCAGTACTTC
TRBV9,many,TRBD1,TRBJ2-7,CARQGPSYEQYF,TGTGCCAGACAGGGGCCTTCCTACGAGCAGTACTTC
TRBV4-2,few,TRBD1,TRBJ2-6,CASSQGQGGANVLTF,TGTGCCAGCAGCCAAGGACAGGGTGGGGCCAACGTCCTGACTTTC
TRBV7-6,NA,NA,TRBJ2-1,CASSLTDDTREQFF,TGTGCCAGCAGCTTAACTGACGACACTCGGGAGCAGTTCTTC
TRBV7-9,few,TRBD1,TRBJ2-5,CASRGTGSETQYF,TGTGCCAGCAGGGGGACAGGGTCAGAGACCCAGTACTTC